Listed below are T cell receptor beta chains from one sample, sequenced in a study of technical replicates of blood from several donors. Clones were sequenced by immunoSEQ multiplex PCR, and TCRdb holds only the in-frame ones, with some missing. This table holds over 85,000 clones, around 96% found once. Sequenced: T cells isolated from PBMCs. The source is a human donor in good health. Both conserved end residues are trimmed from each CDR3. Fields, in order: V gene, CDR3 protein.

TRBV19 ARDKSYEQY
TRBV19 ASTSGVSYEQY
TRBV9 ASSPAIWGGEPGDIQY
TRBV27 ASSLYRVNTEAF
TRBV9 ASSGRSSYNEQF
TRBV28 ASRKTGGILGYT
TRBV19 ASSGGSGETQY
TRBV18 ASSPRTGTTISYEQY
TRBV19 ASSILGPDPTDTQY
TRBV5-1 ASNLVGHTNTEAF
TRBV4-1 ASSQDRGLSYEQY
TRBV5-4 ASSSRGPSEKLF
TRBV2 ASSERSLQGRNTEAF
TRBV7-3 ASSTGLVIGPDTQY
TRBV30 AWSGQLAGGTDTQY
TRBV2 ASSEAAGIGSELF
TRBV29-1 SVAQTGGNTEAF
TRBV11-3 ASSLEGQDGYT
TRBV29-1 SVLGTGGGGYT
TRBV7-2 ASSSQGTSTEAF
TRBV11-3 ASSSGRGTDTQY
TRBV6-5 ASSYGQGGGGYT
TRBV27 ASSSTGGPKTQY
TRBV6-5 ASSYTDRGQETQY
TRBV2 ASVVASSYEQY
TRBV7-2 ASTSPSGTGVSETQY
TRBV10-3 AISDGQGGDEQF
TRBV30 AWSVPPRQGDEKLF
TRBV27 ASSRGGEQY
TRBV28 ASRAGTDFGELF
TRBV30 AWSGQGGYT
TRBV9 ASSVEDYSETSETNEKLF
TRBV4-1 ASSRSPVEEQY
TRBV11-3 ASSFYSGSIYEQY
TRBV9 ASSASSGSIDNEQF
TRBV2 ASNSQGRTNEKLF
TRBV4-1 ASSQDGSGSGLDEQF
TRBV10-3 AISESTSGRLEQY
TRBV19 ASSEVGGGYT
TRBV27 ASSLDRVREQY
TRBV19 ASGTAGETQY
TRBV20-1 SAQKETQY
TRBV25-1 ASSPGTGFGANVLT
TRBV18 ASSPNTKAF
TRBV9 ASSVGGSTDTQY
TRBV18 ASSAYRIGDTEAF
TRBV9 ASSGLASSYNEQF
TRBV6-1 ASSDPGQRGTYEQY
TRBV7-7 ASSPLALREQY
TRBV19 ASSAPPGTGKHEQY
TRBV2 ASSEQNTSNQPQH
TRBV7-3 ASSLMTLSSTDTQY
TRBV11-2 ASSFMGSEREGYNEQF
TRBV19 ASSSTPGLRNEQY
TRBV14 ASSQALLAGITDTQY
TRBV11-3 ASSTPSKFQQGASETQY
TRBV28 ASRLRGGTNYGYT
TRBV5-6 ASSLVPYEQY
TRBV6-5 ASSSSGTLNQPQH
TRBV27 ASKDSSGSFYEQY